Included here is one T cell receptor (beta chain) sequence, with context. Its specificity is not known. CDR1 and CDR2 (germline): SGHTA, FQGNSA. The germline V and J ends were trimmed by 4 bases and 0 bases, with 4 bases remaining between them. This CDR3 comprises 13 residues. Repertoires were generated with immunoSEQ multiplex PCR, while TCRdb's copy carries only in-frame clones and drops some. The repertoire holds approximately 140,000 clones, roughly 85% seen once, with 4% to 6% in the top ten. The data derive from a study of Ad26.COV2.S vaccination and SARS-CoV-2 variants. Broader study findings: Breadth, reportedly substantial, characterized the spike-specific CD8+ and CD4+ T cell responses after vaccination. Measures of TCR breadth and depth may have fallen short of total T cell responses. Those who received vaccine or placebo ended up with similar non-spike TCR breadth.

The sample was peripheral blood, taken after recovery from COVID-19. This receptor was obtained from a human donor who had recovered from COVID-19. V and J are TRBV7-2 and TRBJ1-5; D not resolved. The CDR3 spells CASSWYSNQPQHF. CDR3 in DNA: TGTGCCAGCAGCTGGTATAGCAATCAGCCCCAGCATTTT.